These T cell receptor beta chains were read from a single sample in a study of PD-1 blockade in classical Hodgkin lymphoma. TCRdb's copy holds only in-frame clones and misses some; the assay was immunoSEQ multiplex PCR. The sample shows over 4,000 clones, 85% to 90% of them seen only once. Sequencing was carried out using CD8+ T cells from blood. Source of these receptors: a human donor with classical Hodgkin lymphoma. Both conserved end residues are part of each CDR3. A D gene is named only where the DNA matches it firmly. Clone size is shown for a subset of rows, as once, few, many or a class of expanded clone.

CDR3 protein: CASSSSGSPLSF
CDR3 DNA: TGTGCCAGCAGTTCGTCGGGCAGCCCACTTTCCTTC
V gene: TRBV6-1
J gene: TRBJ1-2
clone size: once
D gene: .

CDR3 protein: CASSDYKVTEAFF
CDR3 DNA: TGTGCCAGTAGCGATTATAAGGTCACTGAAGCTTTCTTT
V gene: TRBV19
J gene: TRBJ1-1
clone size: .
D gene: .

CDR3 protein: CASSLRAGGRATEAFF
CDR3 DNA: TGTGCCAGCAGCTTACGGGCAGGGGGCCGGGCCACTGAAGCTTTCTTT
V gene: TRBV7-8
J gene: TRBJ1-1
clone size: .
D gene: TRBD1

CDR3 protein: CASSRAYNEQFF
CDR3 DNA: TGTGCCAGTTCCCGGGCCTACAATGAGCAGTTCTTC
V gene: TRBV19
J gene: TRBJ2-1
clone size: .
D gene: .

CDR3 protein: CASSDRASGGPTDTQYF
CDR3 DNA: TGTGCCAGCAGCGACCGGGCTAGCGGGGGCCCCACAGATACGCAGTATTTT
V gene: TRBV7-9
J gene: TRBJ2-3
clone size: .
D gene: TRBD2

CDR3 protein: CASSPARERGDTQYF
CDR3 DNA: TGCGCCAGCAGCCCAGCCCGTGAACGAGGGGATACGCAGTATTTT
V gene: TRBV4-1
J gene: TRBJ2-3
clone size: .
D gene: .

CDR3 protein: CASSPMLGPQPQHF
CDR3 DNA: TGCGCCAGCAGCCCGATGCTGGGGCCCCAGCCCCAGCATTTT
V gene: TRBV4-1
J gene: TRBJ1-5
clone size: once
D gene: .

CDR3 protein: CASSLVTSGELFF
CDR3 DNA: TGTGCCAGCAGCTTAGTAACTAGCGGGGAGCTGTTTTTT
V gene: TRBV7-2
J gene: TRBJ2-2
clone size: .
D gene: .

CDR3 protein: CASKSKGGRTNPYEQYF
CDR3 DNA: TGTGCCAGCAAGAGCAAAGGGGGGCGGACGAACCCCTACGAGCAGTACTTC
V gene: TRBV27
J gene: TRBJ2-7
clone size: .
D gene: .

CDR3 protein: CASSPPTESYGYTF
CDR3 DNA: TGTGCCAGCTCACCTCCGACAGAATCCTATGGCTACACCTTC
V gene: TRBV18
J gene: TRBJ1-2
clone size: .
D gene: .

CDR3 protein: CSASRGYEQYF
CDR3 DNA: TGCAGTGCTAGTAGGGGCTACGAGCAGTACTTC
V gene: TRBV20-1
J gene: TRBJ2-7
clone size: .
D gene: .

CDR3 protein: CASSLGSIDTQYF
CDR3 DNA: TGTGCCAGCAGCTTGGGTAGTATAGATACGCAGTATTTT
V gene: TRBV5-6
J gene: TRBJ2-3
clone size: .
D gene: .

CDR3 protein: CASTLKLVQGPNEQYF
CDR3 DNA: TGCGCCAGCACCCTCAAGCTGGTTCAGGGTCCTAACGAGCAGTACTTC
V gene: TRBV4-3
J gene: TRBJ2-7
clone size: once
D gene: .

CDR3 protein: CASSYSVTATDTQYF
CDR3 DNA: TGTGCCAGCTCTTATTCCGTTACCGCCACAGATACGCAGTATTTT
V gene: TRBV5-6
J gene: TRBJ2-3
clone size: .
D gene: .

CDR3 protein: CASSLLDQPQHF
CDR3 DNA: TGTGCCAGCAGCTTACTAGATCAGCCCCAGCATTTT
V gene: TRBV7-9
J gene: TRBJ1-5
clone size: few
D gene: .

CDR3 protein: CASSSRTSGSTDTQYF
CDR3 DNA: TGTGCCAGCAGTTCCCGGACTAGCGGGAGCACAGATACGCAGTATTTT
V gene: TRBV27
J gene: TRBJ2-3
clone size: .
D gene: TRBD2

CDR3 protein: CASSPRGRNTGELFF
CDR3 DNA: TGTGCCAGCAGTCCTCGGGGCAGGAACACCGGGGAGCTGTTTTTT
V gene: TRBV9
J gene: TRBJ2-2
clone size: .
D gene: .

CDR3 protein: CASSPPTSWTGELFF
CDR3 DNA: TGTGCCAGCTCACCACCAACTAGCTGGACCGGGGAGCTGTTTTTT
V gene: TRBV18
J gene: TRBJ2-2
clone size: once
D gene: .

CDR3 protein: CASSSPGTGSYEQYF
CDR3 DNA: TGTGCCAGCAGCTCCCCCGGGACAGGGTCCTACGAGCAGTACTTC
V gene: TRBV7-9
J gene: TRBJ2-7
clone size: .
D gene: TRBD1

CDR3 protein: CASSQDSLSGQHF
CDR3 DNA: TGCGCCAGCAGCCAAGATTCCCTCTCGGGCCAGCATTTT
V gene: TRBV4-1
J gene: TRBJ1-5
clone size: few
D gene: .

CDR3 protein: CASSLPSGTGVRETQYF
CDR3 DNA: TGTGCCAGCAGCCTTCCCTCCGGGACAGGGGTTCGGGAGACCCAGTACTTC
V gene: TRBV28
J gene: TRBJ2-5
clone size: .
D gene: TRBD1

CDR3 protein: CASRKKSSGARQPQHF
CDR3 DNA: TGTGCCAGCAGAAAGAAGTCGTCGGGGGCGCGTCAGCCCCAGCATTTT
V gene: TRBV28
J gene: TRBJ1-5
clone size: .
D gene: .

CDR3 protein: CASSIFPGHLNTEAFF
CDR3 DNA: TGTGCCAGTAGTATATTCCCAGGACACCTGAACACTGAAGCTTTCTTT
V gene: TRBV19
J gene: TRBJ1-1
clone size: .
D gene: .

CDR3 protein: CASATTGRDSNQPQHF
CDR3 DNA: TGTGCTAGTGCCACAACAGGGAGAGATAGCAATCAGCCCCAGCATTTT
V gene: TRBV12-5
J gene: TRBJ1-5
clone size: .
D gene: .

CDR3 protein: CASSQGTDYYEQYF
CDR3 DNA: TGTGCCAGCAGCCAAGGGACGGATTACTACGAGCAGTACTTC
V gene: TRBV11-3
J gene: TRBJ2-7
clone size: once
D gene: .

CDR3 protein: CASSLQGYEAFF
CDR3 DNA: TGTGCCAGCAGTTTACAGGGTTATGAAGCTTTCTTT
V gene: TRBV6-5
J gene: TRBJ1-1
clone size: .
D gene: .

CDR3 protein: CASSGRGTNEKLFF
CDR3 DNA: TGTGCCAGCAGCGGAAGGGGAACTAATGAAAAACTGTTTTTT
V gene: TRBV25-1
J gene: TRBJ1-4
clone size: .
D gene: .

CDR3 protein: CAWGTGGIGEAFF
CDR3 DNA: TGTGCCTGGGGGACAGGGGGCATCGGTGAAGCTTTCTTT
V gene: TRBV30
J gene: TRBJ1-1
clone size: .
D gene: TRBD1

CDR3 protein: CASNGLDYLGENEQFF
CDR3 DNA: TGTGCCAGTAACGGGCTCGACTATCTAGGGGAGAATGAGCAGTTCTTC
V gene: TRBV21-1
J gene: TRBJ2-1
clone size: .
D gene: .

CDR3 protein: CASSSGEVGYTF
CDR3 DNA: TGTGCCAGCAGCTCGGGGGAGGTAGGCTACACCTTC
V gene: TRBV9
J gene: TRBJ1-2
clone size: .
D gene: .

CDR3 protein: CASSVGGTSGRAYNEQFF
CDR3 DNA: TGTGCCAGCAGCGTAGGAGGGACTAGCGGGAGGGCCTACAATGAGCAGTTCTTC
V gene: TRBV9
J gene: TRBJ2-1
clone size: .
D gene: TRBD2

CDR3 protein: CASSYTKGLAEAFF
CDR3 DNA: TGTGCCAGCAGTTATACTAAAGGGTTGGCTGAAGCTTTCTTT
V gene: TRBV6-5
J gene: TRBJ1-1
clone size: .
D gene: .

CDR3 protein: CASGRRPDTQYF
CDR3 DNA: TGTGCCAGCGGGAGGAGGCCAGATACGCAGTATTTT
V gene: TRBV11-2
J gene: TRBJ2-3
clone size: .
D gene: .

CDR3 protein: CASSLLGDSPLHF
CDR3 DNA: TGTGCCAGCAGCTTGTTAGGGGATTCACCCCTCCACTTT
V gene: TRBV7-2
J gene: TRBJ1-6
clone size: .
D gene: .

CDR3 protein: CASGVGQGPKNEQFF
CDR3 DNA: TGCGCCAGCGGAGTTGGGCAGGGTCCGAAGAATGAGCAGTTCTTC
V gene: TRBV10-2
J gene: TRBJ2-1
clone size: .
D gene: .

CDR3 protein: CASSQEGTGPAGYTF
CDR3 DNA: TGCGCCAGCAGCCAAGAAGGGACAGGGCCGGCTGGCTACACCTTC
V gene: TRBV4-3
J gene: TRBJ1-2
clone size: .
D gene: TRBD1